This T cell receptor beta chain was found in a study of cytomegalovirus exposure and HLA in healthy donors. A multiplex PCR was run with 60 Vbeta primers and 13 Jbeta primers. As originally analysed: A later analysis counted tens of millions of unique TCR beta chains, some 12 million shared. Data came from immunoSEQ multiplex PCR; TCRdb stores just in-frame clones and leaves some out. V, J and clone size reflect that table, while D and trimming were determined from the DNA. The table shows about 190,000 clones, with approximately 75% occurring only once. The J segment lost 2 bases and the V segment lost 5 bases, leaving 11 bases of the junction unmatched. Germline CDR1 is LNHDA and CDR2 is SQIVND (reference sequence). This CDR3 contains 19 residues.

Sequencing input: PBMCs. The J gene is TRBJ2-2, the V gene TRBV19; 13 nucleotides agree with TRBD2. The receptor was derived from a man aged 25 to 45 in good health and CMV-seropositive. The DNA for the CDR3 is TGTGCCAGTAGTTCCCAGGGGAGACTAGCGGGAGGCAACACCGGGGAGCTGTTTTTT. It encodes CASSSQGRLAGGNTGELFF.